The present entry profiles one T cell receptor (beta chain) with its context. The CDR3 loop spans 15 amino acids. Looked up from germline, CDR1 is MRHNA and CDR2 is SNTAGT. The ends were cut back, 2 bases at V and 2 bases at J, with 11 bases in the middle. The data were obtained in a study of CD8 T cells in Susac syndrome. RNA was extracted with the RNeasy kit, and a quantity of roughly 0.5 to 1 ug was reverse transcribed using random hexamers. TCRdb called the immunoSEQ multiplex PCR reads again in MiXCR, with one record for every CDR3 protein. The sample lists about 90,000 distinct CDR3 sequences; approximately 96% were seen once. Patients having Susac syndrome satisfied recently defined diagnostic criteria for definite or probable disease.

The source material was CD8+ T cells from PBMCs. This receptor was taken from a human donor with Susac syndrome. J is TRBJ2-3 and V is TRBV6-4, with D possibly TRBD2 on 7 matching bases. The CDR3 sequence: CASSDGGAPTDTQYF. CDR3 coding DNA: TGTGCCAGCAGTGACGGGGGGGCCCCCACAGATACGCAGTATTTT.